Listed below are T cell receptor beta chains from one sample, sequenced in a study of T cells after yellow fever vaccination. TCRdb reprocessed the 5' RACE reads via MiXCR and lists one record per CDR3 protein. Among a few hundred thousand distinct CDR3 sequences listed, around 13% were seen once. Source: CD4+ T cells sorted from PBMCs, taken 45 days after the yellow fever booster vaccination. These receptors were taken from a man in his thirties or forties who received the YFV17D yellow fever vaccine. The CDR3 runs from the conserved cysteine through the conserved F or W. The D gene is left open where the match is weak. Clone size is shown for a subset of rows, as once, few, many or a class of expanded clone.

J gene	D gene	clone size	V gene	CDR3 protein	CDR3 DNA
TRBJ1-2	-	few	TRBV3-1	CASSQESTPNYGYTF	TGTGCCAGCAGCCAAGAGTCGACCCCTAACTATGGCTACACCTTC
TRBJ2-7	TRBD2	few	TRBV6-2/TRBV6-3	CASSSAGTSGFASYF	TGTGCCAGCAGCTCAGCCGGGACTAGCGGGTTTGCCTCGTACTTC
TRBJ2-3	-	few	TRBV6-1	CASGVRGDTQYF	TGTGCCAGCGGGGTCAGAGGAGATACGCAGTATTTT
TRBJ2-1	TRBD1	-	TRBV4-3	CASSQETGARGNEQFF	TGCGCCAGCAGCCAAGAAACAGGGGCCCGGGGCAATGAGCAGTTCTTC
TRBJ2-1	TRBD2	-	TRBV5-1	CASSPEGPSGSNEQFF	TGCGCCAGCAGCCCCGAAGGTCCTAGCGGGAGTAATGAGCAGTTCTTC
TRBJ2-1	-	few	TRBV14	CASSLPRPGPDNEQFF	TGTGCCAGCAGCCTCCCTCGGCCTGGTCCCGACAATGAGCAGTTCTTC
TRBJ2-1	-	few	TRBV10-3	CAISAGVGGSYNEQFF	TGTGCCATCAGTGCCGGCGTCGGGGGATCCTACAATGAGCAGTTCTTC
TRBJ2-5	-	-	TRBV10-3	CAIRINEKETQYF	TGTGCCATCAGGATAAACGAGAAAGAGACCCAGTACTTC
TRBJ1-1	TRBD1	few	TRBV7-3	CASRQAGTGNTEAFF	TGTGCCAGCAGACAAGCCGGGACAGGGAACACTGAAGCTTTCTTT
TRBJ2-1	TRBD2	-	TRBV15	CATSRVSGRGNEQFF	TGTGCCACCAGCAGAGTTAGCGGGAGAGGCAATGAGCAGTTCTTC
TRBJ1-2	-	-	TRBV12-3/TRBV12-4	CASSMDVGYGYTF	TGTGCCAGCAGCATGGACGTTGGCTATGGCTACACCTTC
TRBJ1-6	-	-	TRBV7-9	CAATGVGDNSPLHF	TGTGCTGCGACGGGGGTCGGCGATAATTCACCCCTCCACTTT
TRBJ2-2	TRBD1	-	TRBV12-3/TRBV12-4	CASIRQWTGRTGELFF	TGTGCCAGCATTCGCCAATGGACAGGTCGCACCGGGGAGCTGTTTTTT